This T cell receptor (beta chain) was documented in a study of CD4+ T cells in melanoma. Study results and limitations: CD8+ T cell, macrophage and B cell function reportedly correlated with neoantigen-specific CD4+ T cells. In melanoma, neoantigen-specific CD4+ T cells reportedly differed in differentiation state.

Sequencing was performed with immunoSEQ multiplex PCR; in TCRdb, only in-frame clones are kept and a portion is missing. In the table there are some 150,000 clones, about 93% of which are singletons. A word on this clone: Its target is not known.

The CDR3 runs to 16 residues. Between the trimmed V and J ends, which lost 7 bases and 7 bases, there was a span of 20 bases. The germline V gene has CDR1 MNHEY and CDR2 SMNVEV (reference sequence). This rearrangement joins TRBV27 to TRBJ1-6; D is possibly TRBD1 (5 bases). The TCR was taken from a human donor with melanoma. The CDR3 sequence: CASTVLGTGSNSPLHF. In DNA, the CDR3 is TGTGCCAGCACCGTACTAGGAACAGGCTCCAATTCACCCCTCCACTTT.